These T cell receptor beta chains were read from a single sample in a study of T cells in localized non-small cell lung cancer. The protocol was immunoSEQ multiplex PCR, while the TCRdb copy is restricted to in-frame clones and leaves out a portion. This table holds about 1,600 clones, around 25% found once. The sequencing used lung tumor tissue, collected before any cancer treatment. Receptors originate from a woman aged 35 to 70 with stage III lung adenocarcinoma. The CDR3 runs from the conserved cysteine through the conserved F or W. D genes are given only for firm matches. A row's size may be missing; if present it is once, few, many or a size class.

d_call | j_call | clone_size | v_call | cdr3_nt | cdr3_aa
NA | TRBJ1-3 | NA | TRBV10-2 | TGCGCCAGCAGTGAGTCTGCTACGCCTGGAAACACCATATATTTT | CASSESATPGNTIYF
NA | TRBJ2-7 | NA | TRBV29-1 | TGCAGCGTTGAGGCTCACTCCTACGAGCAGTACTTC | CSVEAHSYEQYF
NA | TRBJ2-3 | NA | TRBV19 | TGTGCCAGTAGTAGCCTACTAGGCACAGATACGCAGTATTTT | CASSSLLGTDTQYF
TRBD2 | TRBJ2-1 | NA | TRBV6-8 | TGTGCCAGCAGTTATGGCCGGGGGGTCTCCTACAATGAGCAGTTCTTC | CASSYGRGVSYNEQFF
NA | TRBJ2-7 | once | TRBV18 | TGTGCCAGCTCACCAGGCAGGTTCTACGAGCAGTACTTC | CASSPGRFYEQYF
NA | TRBJ1-1 | medium-sized | TRBV9 | TGTGCCAGCAGCGTAGAGACAACCACTGAAGCTTTCTTT | CASSVETTTEAFF
NA | TRBJ2-1 | NA | TRBV10-2 | TGCGCCAGCAGCGTAGGGGGATCCATATACGAGCAGTTCTTC | CASSVGGSIYEQFF
NA | TRBJ2-1 | NA | TRBV5-1 | TGCGCCAGCAGCCGGGGCGGGACAAGCTCCTACAATGAGCAGTTCTTC | CASSRGGTSSYNEQFF
NA | TRBJ2-4 | NA | TRBV5-1 | TGCGCCAGCAGCCCAGACGGGCAAGAGCCCCACATTCAGTACTTC | CASSPDGQEPHIQYF
TRBD1 | TRBJ1-4 | NA | TRBV29-1 | TGCAGCGGGGGGACAGGGAGAGAAAAACTGTTTTTT | CSGGTGREKLFF
TRBD1 | TRBJ1-1 | medium-sized | TRBV7-2 | TGTGCCAGCAGCCCAGACAGGGGGCTCGTCGCTTTCTTT | CASSPDRGLVAFF
TRBD1 | TRBJ2-7 | few | TRBV19 | TGTGCCAGTAGGGGACAGGGGGTCTACGAGCAGTACTTC | CASRGQGVYEQYF
TRBD2 | TRBJ2-1 | medium-sized | TRBV9 | TGTGCCAGCGGACTAGCGGGAGGTTACGTCGATGAGCAGTTCTTC | CASGLAGGYVDEQFF
NA | TRBJ2-7 | large | TRBV30 | TGTGCCTGGAGAATCCAGGGTTTTGGGGAGCAGTACTTC | CAWRIQGFGEQYF
TRBD2 | TRBJ2-1 | few | TRBV11-3 | TGTGCCAGCAGGGTAGCGGGGGGAAGCTCCTACAATGAGCAGTTCTTC | CASRVAGGSSYNEQFF
TRBD2 | TRBJ2-2 | few | TRBV9 | TGTGCCAGCAGCAGAGGGGAGGGGTACGGCACCGGGGAGCTGTTTTTT | CASSRGEGYGTGELFF
NA | TRBJ2-4 | NA | TRBV1 | TGCGCCAGCAGCCAAGATGGCGGGAGAAGTGGAAACATTCAGTACTTC | CASSQDGGRSGNIQYF
TRBD2 | TRBJ2-5 | few | TRBV5-1 | TGCGCCAGCAGCTTGGGGTCTAGCGGAGGGGAAGAGACCCAGTACTTC | CASSLGSSGGEETQYF
NA | TRBJ2-3 | few | TRBV19 | TGTGCCAGTAGTATAGCGGGAAGCACAGATACGCAGTATTTT | CASSIAGSTDTQYF
NA | TRBJ2-1 | large | TRBV4-1 | TGCGCCAGCAGCCAGTTCTCCTACAATGAGCAGTTCTTC | CASSQFSYNEQFF
NA | TRBJ2-1 | NA | TRBV4-1 | TGCGCCAGCAGCCAAGGGTTAGGGGGGGACGAGCAGTTCTTC | CASSQGLGGDEQFF
NA | TRBJ2-7 | NA | TRBV6-8 | TGTGCCAGCAGTGAGTGGGTAGGGGGGTACGAGCAGTACTTC | CASSEWVGGYEQYF
NA | TRBJ1-2 | few | TRBV6-8 | TGTGCCAGCAGTTACTCGACGACAGTATTCTATGGCTACACCTTC | CASSYSTTVFYGYTF
TRBD2 | TRBJ2-3 | NA | TRBV15 | TGTGCCACCAGCAGAGCCCTTTCTAGCGGGGGGCGCACAGATACGCAGTATTTT | CATSRALSSGGRTDTQYF
NA | TRBJ2-3 | large | TRBV30 | TGTGCCTGGGAGCGTTCAGATACGCAGTATTTT | CAWERSDTQYF